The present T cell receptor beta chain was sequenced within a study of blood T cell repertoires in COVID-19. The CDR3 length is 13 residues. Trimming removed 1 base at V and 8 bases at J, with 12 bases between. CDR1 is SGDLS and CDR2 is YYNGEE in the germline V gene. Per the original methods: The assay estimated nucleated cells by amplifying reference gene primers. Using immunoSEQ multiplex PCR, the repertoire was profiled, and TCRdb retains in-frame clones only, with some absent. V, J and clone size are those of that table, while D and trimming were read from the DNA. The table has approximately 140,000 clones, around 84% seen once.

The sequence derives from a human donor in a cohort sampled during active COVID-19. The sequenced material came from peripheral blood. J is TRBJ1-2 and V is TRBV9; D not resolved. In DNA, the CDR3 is TGTGCCAGCAGCGTAACCCCCGGGGAAGGCTACACCTTC. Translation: CASSVTPGEGYTF.